Each of the 21 T cell receptor beta chains below was sequenced from the same sample in a study of blood T cell repertoires in COVID-19. Here immunoSEQ multiplex PCR was the method, and the copy in TCRdb shows in-frame clones only, minus some. The repertoire includes 200,000 or so clones, roughly 85% of them detected once, and approximately 4.2% sits in the top ten. The sequencing sample was made of PBMCs or T cells enriched from blood (not recorded which). The receptors derive from a woman between 40 and 50 years old with acute COVID-19.

A few counts support this clone. The V gene is TRBV2, the J gene TRBJ2-2, with TRBD1 matching 7 bases. This CDR3 is built from 16 residues. Losses at the gene ends were 6 bases for V and 0 bases for J; bases not matched to a gene: 7. The germline CDR1 and CDR2 sequences are SNHLY and FYNNEI. Here the CDR3 reads CASRSDRASNTGELFF. The CDR3 DNA is TGTGCCAGCAGGTCCGACAGGGCCTCGAACACCGGGGAGCTGTTTTTT.

CDR3 in amino acids: CASISGGGTEAFF. The CDR3 DNA sequence: TGTGCCAGCATCTCGGGGGGCGGGACTGAAGCTTTCTTT. The rearrangement uses TRBV28 and TRBJ1-1; D is possibly TRBD1 (6 bases). Deletions cut 7 bases from V and 5 bases from J, with 14 bases between. There are 13 residues in the CDR3. Germline values: CDR1 MDHEN, CDR2 SYDVKM. Complete variable domain (other parts from reference TRBV28 and TRBJ1-1): DVKVTQSSRYLVKRTGEKVFLECVQDMDHENMFWYRQDPGLGLRLIYFSYDVKMKEKGDIPEGYSVSREKKERFSLILESASTNQTSMYLCASISGGGTEAFFGQGTRLTVV.

The chain combines TRBV4-2 with TRBJ2-5; unclear D gene. CDR1 LGHNA and CDR2 YNFKEQ come from the germline V gene. V was shortened by 0 bases and J by 5 bases, with 16 bases between the two germline ends. This CDR3 spans 16 amino acids. Here the CDR3 reads CASSQDGPSARETQYF. DNA for the CDR3: TGTGCCAGCAGCCAAGACGGCCCTTCGGCCAGGGAGACCCAGTACTTC.

This chain connects TRBV7-8 to TRBJ1-5; the D gene is possibly TRBD1 (6 bases). Germline loops: CDR1 SGHVS, CDR2 FQNEAQ. This CDR3 contains 14 residues. Trimming removed 4 bases at V and 3 bases at J, with 10 bases between. This CDR3 is CASSYRVSNQPQHF. The CDR3 DNA is TGTGCCAGCAGCTACAGGGTTTCCAATCAGCCCCAGCATTTT.

This clone was seen more than once but under ten times. J is TRBJ2-2 and V is TRBV30; possibly TRBD2 for D (5 bases). The CDR3 extends over 13 amino acids. The germline V gene has CDR1 GTSNPN and CDR2 SVGIG (reference sequence). With 0 bases removed from V and 5 bases from J, the gap between germline ends came to 7 bases. CDR3 DNA sequence: TGTGCCTGGAGTGTTATAGCGACCGGGGAGCTGTTTTTT. Its translation is CAWSVIATGELFF.

This clone has only a few counts. The gene calls are TRBV3-1 (or the pseudogene TRBV3-2) and TRBJ2-2; no reliable D call. Trimming pared 0 bases from V and 4 bases from J, leaving 9 bases between. CDR1 and CDR2 from the germline V gene are LGHDT and YNNKEL (reference sequence). This CDR3 spans 15 amino acids. The CDR3: CASSQDTQTTGELFF. CDR3 bases: TGTGCCAGCAGCCAAGATACACAAACCACCGGGGAGCTGTTTTTT.

This clone showed up just once. The gene calls are TRBV29-1 and TRBJ2-3, with 10 positions matching TRBD2. The germline CDR1 and CDR2 sequences are SQVTM and ANQGSEA. V was clipped by 3 bases and J by 5 bases; unmatched bases: 11. The CDR3 has 16 amino acids. CDR3 DNA sequence: TGCAGCGTTGACCTTCCTCCTAGCGGGAGAGAAGATACGCAGTATTTT. This encodes CSVDLPPSGREDTQYF.

This chain uses TRBV30 with TRBJ1-2, with D perhaps matching TRBD1 (5 bases). V was pared by 6 bases and J by 2 bases, with 13 bases between. The CDR3 spans 13 residues. Per germline, CDR1 GTSNPN and CDR2 SVGIG (reference sequence). Written as DNA, the CDR3 is TGTGCCTGTATCCGACAGTCCAACTATGGCTACACCTTC. Its protein is CACIRQSNYGYTF.

The J gene is TRBJ1-1, the V gene TRBV7-2, with D uncertain. The CDR3 contains 14 residues. Deletions cut 7 bases from V and 0 bases from J, with 12 bases between. Germline V gene sequence: CDR1 SGHTA, CDR2 FQGNSA. The DNA of the CDR3 is TGTGCCAGCACCGACACGAAGATGAACACTGAAGCTTTCTTT. Translating gives CASTDTKMNTEAFF.

The rearrangement uses TRBV4-1 and TRBJ2-7; 8 bases are shared with TRBD1. CDR1 and CDR2 from the germline V gene are MGHRA and YSYEKL. The CDR3 is 16 residues long. The ends lost 0 bases at V and 7 bases at J; junction bases unmatched: 11. CDR3 sequence reads: CASSQDPRTGQYEQYF. CDR3 in DNA: TGCGCCAGCAGCCAAGATCCCCGGACAGGGCAGTATGAGCAGTACTTC.

V gene TRBV28 combines with J gene TRBJ2-1; 7 positions match TRBD2. The CDR3 length is 16 residues. V lost 4 bases, J lost 5 bases, and 11 bases stayed unmatched. Germline CDR1 is MDHEN and CDR2 is SYDVKM. This CDR3 reads CASSSAGLVMHNEQFF. The CDR3 DNA reads as TGTGCCAGCAGTTCAGCTGGACTAGTTATGCACAATGAGCAGTTCTTC.

This chain joins TRBV28 and TRBJ1-5, with a tentative D call TRBD1 (6 bases). Looked up from germline, CDR1 is MDHEN and CDR2 is SYDVKM. The CDR3 is 15 amino acids. Trimming removed 3 bases at V and 2 bases at J, with 11 bases between. CDR3 in DNA: TGTGCCAGCAGTTTGTTCCAGGGGCGCAATCAGCCCCAGCATTTT. Its translation is CASSLFQGRNQPQHF.

This CDR3 reads CASSTGNEQFF. CDR3 sequence (DNA): TGTGCCAGTAGTACGGGAAATGAGCAGTTCTTC. The chain combines TRBV19 with TRBJ2-1, with a possible D match to TRBD2 (5 bases). In germline, CDR1 is LNHDA, CDR2 SQIVND (reference sequence). CDR3 length: 11 residues. The V and J ends lost 4 bases and 7 bases respectively, with 5 bases between them.

The chain recombines TRBV6-5 with TRBJ2-7; D ambiguous. This CDR3 is built from 13 residues. The germline V gene has CDR1 MNHEY and CDR2 SVGAGI. V was trimmed by 6 bases and J by 6 bases, leaving 15 bases between them. CDR3 DNA: TGTGCCAGCAGCTTACGTCAGGAAACCGAGCAGTACTTC. Its translation: CASSLRQETEQYF.

This clone was seen a handful of times. The chain is built from TRBV20-1 and TRBJ2-7; 12 nucleotides align to TRBD2. The CDR3 has 15 residues. CDR1 and CDR2 from the germline V gene are DFQATT and SNEGSKA (reference sequence). V lost 3 bases and J lost 6; bases outside the gene matches: 9. CDR3 residues: CSASTSGRLVSEQYF. In nucleotides, the CDR3 is TGCAGTGCTAGTACTAGCGGGAGGCTCGTGAGCGAGCAGTACTTC.

The chain employs TRBV6-2 or TRBV6-3 and TRBJ2-2; 7 bases align to TRBD2. Germline CDR1 MNHEY, CDR2 SVGEGT. With V trimmed by 5 bases and J by 1 base, 4 bases remained unmatched. CDR3 size: 15 residues. The CDR3 spells CASSRPSGNTGELFF. The DNA for the CDR3 is TGTGCCAGCAGTCGTCCTAGCGGGAACACCGGGGAGCTGTTTTTT.

The rearrangement links TRBV5-1 to TRBJ2-1, with 9 bases fitting TRBD2. This CDR3 is built from 16 residues. Germline values: CDR1 SGHRS, CDR2 YFSETQ. V trimming: 4 bases; J trimming: 4 bases; junction bases outside the gene matches: 9. CDR3 bases: TGCGCCAGCAGCGTTAGGGGGACTAGCCCTTACAATGAGCAGTTCTTC. Translation gives CASSVRGTSPYNEQFF.

The chain is built from TRBV10-3 and TRBJ2-7, with 10 bases lining up with TRBD2. The trim removed 5 bases at V and 0 bases at J, leaving 4 bases unmatched. Looked up from germline, CDR1 is ENHRY and CDR2 is SYGVKD. The CDR3 contains 15 residues. The CDR3, as DNA: TGTGCCATCAGTCCGACTAGCGGGCTCTCCTACGAGCAGTACTTC. Its translation is CAISPTSGLSYEQYF.

V is TRBV5-1 and J is TRBJ2-3, with TRBD2 matching over 11 bases. The CDR3 contains 14 residues. V lost 7 bases and J lost 6; bases outside the gene matches: 7. The V gene's germline CDR1 is SGHRS and CDR2 YFSETQ. CDR3 loop: CASLAGGPGDTQYF. The CDR3, as DNA: TGCGCCAGCTTAGCGGGAGGGCCGGGGGATACGCAGTATTTT.

V usage is TRBV5-6 and J usage is TRBJ1-1; D is possibly TRBD1 (5 bases). Trimming took off 5 bases at V and 0 bases at J, with 20 bases between the two ends. Germline V gene data show CDR1 as SGHDT and CDR2 as YYEEEE. The CDR3 contains 17 residues. The CDR3 is CASSLRWQGFLNTEAFF. CDR3 sequence (DNA): TGTGCCAGCAGTCTTAGGTGGCAGGGCTTCTTGAACACTGAAGCTTTCTTT.

This chain uses TRBV5-5 with TRBJ2-3, with D tentatively TRBD1 (6 bases). The CDR3 consists of 16 residues. The V gene's germline CDR1 is SGHKS and CDR2 YYEKEE (reference sequence). Trimming pared 0 bases from V and 0 bases from J, leaving 11 bases between. The CDR3 DNA reads as TGTGCCAGCAGCTTGGGTGACAGGACTAGCACAGATACGCAGTATTTT. Protein sequence: CASSLGDRTSTDTQYF.